The present entry profiles one T cell receptor beta chain with its context. Its antigen is as yet unknown. This sample is drawn from a study of CD8 T cells in ankylosing spondylitis. Overall study results and limits: Those disease-linked clones were CD8+; they were also relatively rare in peripheral blood. A subset of motif variants has previously been described in the synovial fluid and blood of reactive arthritis. Characteristic, it appeared, of ankylosing spondylitis blood was a TCR beta motif of several highly homologous variants.

Each CDR3 protein gets one entry after TCRdb re-called the 5' RACE reads with MiXCR. Altogether 670,000 or so distinct CDR3 sequences are present, roughly 20% being singletons, with the ten largest covering under 20%. Material: blood, either unsorted or a sorted T cell fraction (not recorded which). This sequence originates from a male donor with ankylosing spondylitis.

CDR3 residues: CATKKNPGPPEPQHF. The CDR3 DNA reads as TGTGCCACCAAAAAAAACCCCGGACCCCCAGAGCCCCAGCATTTT. The rearrangement joins TRBV28 to TRBJ1-5; D not certain. This CDR3 region has 15 residues. Trimming cost V 10 bases and J 8 bases, with 24 bases left between them. Germline V lookup: CDR1 MDHEN, CDR2 SYDVKM.